These T cell receptor beta chains were read from a single sample in a study of blood T cell repertoires in COVID-19. Generated by immunoSEQ multiplex PCR, the TCRdb table keeps only in-frame clones and is missing some. The table lists 70,000 or so clones, more than 75% of them singletons, with under 1.5% in the top ten. Sequenced material: peripheral blood. These receptors were obtained from a human donor in a cohort sampled during active COVID-19. The CDR3 runs from the conserved cysteine through the conserved F or W. Each record gives: J gene, D gene, clone size, V gene, CDR3 DNA, CDR3 protein. A D gene is named only where the DNA matches it firmly. Size values are once, few and many counts, or a class for expanded clones, and some rows have none.

>TRBJ2-7|TRBD1|-|TRBV28
TGTGCCAGCAGTCGGACAGGGTCGGCCCACGAGCAGTACTTC
CASSRTGSAHEQYF
>TRBJ2-1|TRBD2|-|TRBV2
TGTGCCAGCAGTGAAGGGGGGAGGGTAACGTACAATGAGCAGTTCTTC
CASSEGGRVTYNEQFF
>TRBJ2-2|TRBD1|-|TRBV6-2/TRBV6-3
TGTGCCAGCAGCCTGACAGGGAGCACCGGGGAGCTGTTTTTT
CASSLTGSTGELFF
>TRBJ2-1|TRBD2|-|TRBV2
TGTGCCAGCAGTGAGGGACTAGCGGGCTACAATGAGCAGTTCTTC
CASSEGLAGYNEQFF
>TRBJ2-1|TRBD2|-|TRBV3-1/TRBV3-2
TGTGCCAGCAGCCAATCCGGGACTAGCGGTGAGCAGTTCTTC
CASSQSGTSGEQFF
>TRBJ2-3|-|-|TRBV18
TGTGCCAGCTCACCACGCAGTGGGAGAGATACGCAGTATTTT
CASSPRSGRDTQYF
>TRBJ1-1|-|-|TRBV11-2
TGTGCCAGCAGCATAGAGGGGCCCAACACTGAAGCTTTCTTT
CASSIEGPNTEAFF
>TRBJ2-5|TRBD1|-|TRBV5-4
TGTGCCAGCAGCCCCAGGACAGGGGGTGGGGAGACCCAGTACTTC
CASSPRTGGGETQYF
>TRBJ2-5|TRBD2|-|TRBV2
TGTGCCAGCAAGGGCGGGAGAGAAGAGACCCAGTACTTC
CASKGGREETQYF
>TRBJ2-3|TRBD2|-|TRBV7-2
TGTGCCAGCAGCCCCGGGACTAGCGGGAGGAGGTCAGATACGCAGTATTTT
CASSPGTSGRRSDTQYF
>TRBJ2-1|-|-|TRBV10-1
TGCGCCAGCAGTAGCGACAGGCGTTCAGCGAGCTCCTACAATGAGCAGTTCTTC
CASSSDRRSASSYNEQFF
>TRBJ2-3|TRBD2|-|TRBV10-3
TGTGCCAGCGAGACTAGCGGGTCCACAGATACGCAGTATTTT
CASETSGSTDTQYF
>TRBJ1-1|-|-|TRBV2
TGTGCCAGCATCCGACAGTCTGACACTGAAGCTTTCTTT
CASIRQSDTEAFF
>TRBJ2-2|-|-|TRBV7-9
TGTGCCAGCAGCCCTTCGGTTGGTAGCATCGGGGAGCTGTTTTTT
CASSPSVGSIGELFF
>TRBJ1-2|-|-|TRBV7-2
TGTGCCAGCAGCCCTATCGGGACTAACTATGGCTACACCTTC
CASSPIGTNYGYTF
>TRBJ2-1|TRBD2|-|TRBV5-1
TGCGCCAGCAGTATTTGGTCTAGCGGGATGAATGAGCAGTTCTTC
CASSIWSSGMNEQFF
>TRBJ1-3|-|-|TRBV5-6
TGTGCCAGCAGCTTGCCAGGGGGAAACACCATATATTTT
CASSLPGGNTIYF
>TRBJ2-1|-|-|TRBV11-3
TGTGCCAGCAGCTTGGGACTGCTTAGCTCCTACAATGAGCAGTTCTTC
CASSLGLLSSYNEQFF
>TRBJ2-2|-|-|TRBV9
TGTGCCAGCAGCGGCAGAAGCGGCGGGGAGCTGTTTTTT
CASSGRSGGELFF
>TRBJ1-5|TRBD1|few|TRBV28
TGTGCCAGCAGGGTCGACAGGGCTGGGCAGCCCCAGCATTTT
CASRVDRAGQPQHF
>TRBJ2-5|TRBD2|-|TRBV28
TGTGCCAGCAGTTCCCCGAGCCGGACTAGCGTTGGGGAGACCCAGTACTTC
CASSSPSRTSVGETQYF
>TRBJ2-5|TRBD1|-|TRBV28
TGTGCCAGCAGTTCCCCTGGGACAGGGGAAGGGGAGACCCAGTACTTC
CASSSPGTGEGETQYF
>TRBJ1-2|TRBD1|-|TRBV7-3
TGTGCCAGCAGCGAACAGGGGGCATCGAACTATGGCTACACCTTC
CASSEQGASNYGYTF
>TRBJ1-6|TRBD1|-|TRBV6-5
TGTGCCAGCAGTTACTCGGGGACAGGGTATAATTCACCCCTCCACTTT
CASSYSGTGYNSPLHF
>TRBJ1-1|TRBD1|-|TRBV3-1/TRBV3-2
TGTGCCAGCAGGGGTTCGGACAGGGGGCACATTGAAGCTTTCTTT
CASRGSDRGHIEAFF
>TRBJ1-3|TRBD1|-|TRBV6-6
TGTGCCAGCAGCGCCCAGGGGGCGGGTGGAAACACCATATATTTT
CASSAQGAGGNTIYF
>TRBJ2-1|-|-|TRBV7-7
TGTGCTAGCAGCCCAAGTCACGGGTCTGAGCAGTTCTTC
CASSPSHGSEQFF
>TRBJ2-1|TRBD2|-|TRBV7-9
TGTGCCAGCAGCTTGACTAGCCCTCAGGATGAGCAGTTCTTC
CASSLTSPQDEQFF
>TRBJ1-2|-|-|TRBV5-6
TGTACCAGCAGCTTGAGCACCACCTACGGGGGCTACACCTTC
CTSSLSTTYGGYTF
>TRBJ2-3|-|-|TRBV29-1
TGCAGCGTTGCGCGGCAGGGCCTAAGGACAGATACGCAGTATTTT
CSVARQGLRTDTQYF
>TRBJ2-1|TRBD2|once|TRBV3-1/TRBV3-2
TGTGCCAGCATTAGCGGGAGTCCTTACAATGAGCAGTTCTTC
CASISGSPYNEQFF
>TRBJ2-5|TRBD1|-|TRBV6-5
TGTGCCAGCAGTTACGTTCAGGGGGTAACGGGAGAGACCCAGTACTTC
CASSYVQGVTGETQYF
>TRBJ1-2|-|-|TRBV28
TGTGCCAGCAGTTTGGCAGGGCCGAGCGATGGCTACACCTTC
CASSLAGPSDGYTF
>TRBJ2-7|-|-|TRBV5-1
TGCGCCAGCAGGTTGCCACCCGGGAGCTACCACGAGCAGTACTTC
CASRLPPGSYHEQYF
>TRBJ2-5|-|-|TRBV30
TGTGCCTGGAGTCCTGGGGCGCGCGATCCTCAAGAGACCCAGTACTTC
CAWSPGARDPQETQYF
>TRBJ2-3|TRBD2|-|TRBV9
TGTGCCAGCAGCCTAGCGGGAGAAGGGGCAGATACGCAGTATTTT
CASSLAGEGADTQYF
>TRBJ2-1|TRBD2|-|TRBV19
TGTGCCAGCTCCGAACTGGGGGGGTCGACCGCTGAGCAGTTCTTC
CASSELGGSTAEQFF
>TRBJ2-4|TRBD2|-|TRBV30
TGTGCCACTACTGCCCCAAACCGACCGGCGGGAGGGCCTAGAAACATTCAGTACTTC
CATTAPNRPAGGPRNIQYF
>TRBJ2-7|TRBD1|-|TRBV28
TGTGCCAGCAGTTTCCCAGGGGACAGCCCCTACGAGCAGTACTTC
CASSFPGDSPYEQYF
>TRBJ1-1|-|-|TRBV6-5
TGTGCCAGCATTGCAGGGTGGGTGAACACTGAAGCTTTCTTT
CASIAGWVNTEAFF
>TRBJ2-2|-|-|TRBV5-8
TGTGCCAGCAGCTTGGACTTCCGGGGCACCGGGGAGCTGTTTTTT
CASSLDFRGTGELFF
>TRBJ2-2|TRBD2|-|TRBV5-8
TGTGCCAGCAGCTTTAGGGGTCTAGCGGCAACCGGGGAGCTGTTTTTT
CASSFRGLAATGELFF